The T cell receptor (beta chain) described here comes from a study of cytomegalovirus exposure and HLA in healthy donors. Whole-study context: Assignment to the Caucasian-associated ancestry cluster applied to approximately 80% of the 350 to 500 genotyped donors. Study-wide points: In vitro assays verified that a few CMV-associated chains recognized CMV antigens specifically. Sequence variants that were highly shared formed a cluster that was likely a sequencing artifact. TRBV6-2, TRBV6-3 and other indistinguishable V segments were excluded.

Trimming removed 2 bases at V and 4 bases at J, with 13 bases between. The germline CDR1 and CDR2 sequences are LGHNA and YSLEER. The CDR3 consists of 15 residues. This clone has more than one count but fewer than ten. Its antigen is undetermined. PCR involved 60 Vbeta and 13 Jbeta primers. Sequencing used immunoSEQ multiplex PCR; TCRdb keeps in-frame clones, though not all of them. The data contain approximately 170,000 clones, roughly 85% of them singletons. This chain connects TRBV4-3 to TRBJ2-3, with TRBD2 as a possible D gene (5 bases). This TCR came from a man younger than 40 in good health and CMV-seropositive. Sequenced material: PBMCs. The CDR3, as DNA: TGCGCCAGCAGCCAAAACGGGATTGGGTCAGATACGCAGTATTTT. Protein product: CASSQNGIGSDTQYF.